This TCR beta chain is drawn from a study of vaccination effects on CD4 cells after COVID-19. Study as a whole: The participants, recipients of two vaccine doses, got either BNT162b2 or mRNA-1273.

Using viral peptide pools, the ViraFEST assay grew out antigen-specific CD4+ T cells prior to sequencing. CD4+ T cells were isolated after less than 13 days of culture. People in the vaccine group had not been infected with SARS-CoV-2 before, and their nucleocapsid antibodies were negative. About 1.8 million PBMC were seeded per well and grown in the presence of roughly 9.3 IU/ml IL-2 and approximately 11 ug/ml peptides. Days 3 and 7 were when half the medium was replaced with IL-2 medium. Remarks on this clone: Its antigen is still unknown.

The assay was immunoSEQ multiplex PCR, and TCRdb's table has in-frame clones only and misses some. The sample records roughly 35,000 clones, 66% being singletons. The ends lost 0 bases at V and 6 bases at J; junction bases unmatched: 2. CDR3 size: 15 residues. In germline, CDR1 is SGHRS, CDR2 YFSETQ. Study results and caveats: Healthy vaccinees had only 1 of 255 vaccine-induced clones cross-react with common cold coronaviruses.

This sequence joins TRBV5-1 and TRBJ2-7; 14 bases align to TRBD2. The source is a human donor who received a COVID-19 vaccine. The sequencing here drew on CD4+ T cells from PBMCs cultured with HCoV-OC43 spike peptides, taken before COVID-19 vaccination. Specified subset: HCoV-OC43 spike overlapping peptide pool stimulation. Here the CDR3 DNA reads TGCGCCAGCAGCTTGGGCGGGACTAGCGGGAGCGAGCAGTACTTC. This codes for CASSLGGTSGSEQYF.